The clone carrying this TCR beta chain has a handful of counts. CDR1 is ENHRY, CDR2 SYGVKD, per germline. V lost 3 bases and J 0 bases, leaving 12 bases between the germline ends. This CDR3 comprises 15 residues. These data come from a study of T cell responses to AZD1222 COVID-19 vaccine. The repertoire was sequenced with immunoSEQ multiplex PCR; TCRdb's copy has only in-frame clones and lacks some. The sample has 85,000 to 90,000 clones, around 91% seen once. The rearrangement uses TRBV10-3 and TRBJ2-7; the D gene is possibly TRBD2 (6 bases). Sample: peripheral blood, taken on day 0 of MenACWY control vaccination. This sequence was found in an adult in good health. CDR3 nucleotide sequence: TGTGCCATCAGTGACATAGCGGAAAGCTCCTACGAGCAGTACTTC. It is translated as CAISDIAESSYEQYF.